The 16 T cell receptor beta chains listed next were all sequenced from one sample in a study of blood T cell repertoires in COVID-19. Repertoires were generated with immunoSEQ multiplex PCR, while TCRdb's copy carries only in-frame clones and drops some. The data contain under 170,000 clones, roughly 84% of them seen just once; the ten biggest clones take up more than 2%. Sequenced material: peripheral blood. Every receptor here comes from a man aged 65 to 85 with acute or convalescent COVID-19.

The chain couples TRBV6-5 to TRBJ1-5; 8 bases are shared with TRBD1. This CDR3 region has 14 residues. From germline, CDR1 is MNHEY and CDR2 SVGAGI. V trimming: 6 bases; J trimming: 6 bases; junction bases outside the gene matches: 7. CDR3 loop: CASSLDRALQPQHF. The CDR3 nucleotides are TGTGCCAGCAGCCTGGACAGGGCCCTTCAGCCCCAGCATTTT.

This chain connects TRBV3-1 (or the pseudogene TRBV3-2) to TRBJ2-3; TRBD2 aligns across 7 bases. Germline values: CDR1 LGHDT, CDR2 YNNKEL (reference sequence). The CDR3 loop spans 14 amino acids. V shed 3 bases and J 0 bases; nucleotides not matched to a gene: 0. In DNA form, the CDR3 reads TGTGCCAGCAGCCATAGCGGGAGCACAGATACGCAGTATTTT. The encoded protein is CASSHSGSTDTQYF.

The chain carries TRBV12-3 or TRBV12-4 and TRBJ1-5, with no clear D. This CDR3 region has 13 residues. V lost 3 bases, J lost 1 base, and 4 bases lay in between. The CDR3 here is CASSFLSNQPQHF. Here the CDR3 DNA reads TGTGCCAGCAGTTTCTTGAGCAATCAGCCCCAGCATTTT.

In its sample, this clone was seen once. This CDR3 reads CASTSGAGDTQYF. The CDR3 DNA sequence: TGCGCCAGCACGAGCGGGGCCGGAGATACGCAGTATTTT. The J gene is TRBJ2-3, the V gene TRBV5-1, with 7 positions matching TRBD2. Germline loops: CDR1 SGHRS, CDR2 YFSETQ. CDR3 length: 13 residues. The V gene end was trimmed by 6 bases and the J gene end by 5 bases; junction bases not matched to a gene: 6.

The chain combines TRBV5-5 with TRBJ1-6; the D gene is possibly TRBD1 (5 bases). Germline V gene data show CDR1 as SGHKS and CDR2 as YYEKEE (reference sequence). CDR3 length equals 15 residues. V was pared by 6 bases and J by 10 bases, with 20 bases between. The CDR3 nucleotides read TGTGCCAGCACCCAGGTGGGGGGGGAGGGCTCACCCCTCCACTTT. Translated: CASTQVGGEGSPLHF.

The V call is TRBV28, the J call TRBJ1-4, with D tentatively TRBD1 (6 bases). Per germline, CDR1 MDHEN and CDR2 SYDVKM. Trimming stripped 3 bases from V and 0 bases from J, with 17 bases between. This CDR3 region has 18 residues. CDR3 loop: CASSFPDRLLTTNEKLFF. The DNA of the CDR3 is TGTGCCAGCAGTTTCCCGGACAGACTATTAACAACTAATGAAAAACTGTTTTTT.

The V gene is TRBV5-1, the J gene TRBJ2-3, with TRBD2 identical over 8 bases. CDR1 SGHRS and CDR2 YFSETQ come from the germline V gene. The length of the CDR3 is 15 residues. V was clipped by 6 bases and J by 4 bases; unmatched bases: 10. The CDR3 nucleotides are TGCGCCAGCAAACCTATGAGCGGGGGCTCAGATACGCAGTATTTT. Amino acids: CASKPMSGGSDTQYF.

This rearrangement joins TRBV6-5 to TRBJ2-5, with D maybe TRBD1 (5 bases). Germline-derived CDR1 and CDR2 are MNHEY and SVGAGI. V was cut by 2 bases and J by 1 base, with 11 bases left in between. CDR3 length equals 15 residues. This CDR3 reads CASSYRPGLQETQYF. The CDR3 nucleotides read TGTGCCAGCAGTTACAGGCCAGGGCTCCAAGAGACCCAGTACTTC.

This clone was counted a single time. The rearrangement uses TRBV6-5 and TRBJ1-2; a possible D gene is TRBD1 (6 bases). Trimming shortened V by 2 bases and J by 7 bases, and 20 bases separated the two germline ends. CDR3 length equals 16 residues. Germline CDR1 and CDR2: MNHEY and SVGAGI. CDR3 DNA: TGTGCCAGCAGTTACCTGGGGCCACAGGGCACTATTGGCTACACCTTC. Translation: CASSYLGPQGTIGYTF.

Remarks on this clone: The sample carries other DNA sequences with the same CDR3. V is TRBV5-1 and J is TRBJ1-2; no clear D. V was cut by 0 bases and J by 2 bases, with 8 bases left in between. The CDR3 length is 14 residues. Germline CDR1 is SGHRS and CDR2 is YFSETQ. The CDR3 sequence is CASSLAPGNYGYTF. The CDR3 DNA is TGCGCCAGCAGCTTGGCCCCAGGCAACTATGGCTACACCTTC.

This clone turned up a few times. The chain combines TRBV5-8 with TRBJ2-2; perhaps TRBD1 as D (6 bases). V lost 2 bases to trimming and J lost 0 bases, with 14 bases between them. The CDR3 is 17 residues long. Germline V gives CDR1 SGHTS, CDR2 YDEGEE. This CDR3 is CASSFTGFGANTGELFF. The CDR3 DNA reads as TGTGCCAGCAGCTTTACAGGGTTTGGGGCGAACACCGGGGAGCTGTTTTTT.

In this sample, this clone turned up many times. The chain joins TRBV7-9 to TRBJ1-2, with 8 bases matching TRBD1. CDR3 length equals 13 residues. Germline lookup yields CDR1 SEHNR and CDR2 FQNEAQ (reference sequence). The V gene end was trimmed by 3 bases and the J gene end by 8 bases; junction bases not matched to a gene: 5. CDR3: CASSFRTGMGYTF. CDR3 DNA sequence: TGTGCCAGCAGCTTCCGGACAGGGATGGGCTACACCTTC.

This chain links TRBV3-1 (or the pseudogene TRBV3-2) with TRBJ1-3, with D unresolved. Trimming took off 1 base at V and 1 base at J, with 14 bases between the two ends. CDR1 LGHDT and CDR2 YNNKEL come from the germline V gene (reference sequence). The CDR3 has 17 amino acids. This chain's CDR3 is CASSQVRGRRSGNTIYF. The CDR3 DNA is TGTGCCAGCAGCCAAGTTCGGGGTAGAAGGTCTGGAAACACCATATATTTT.

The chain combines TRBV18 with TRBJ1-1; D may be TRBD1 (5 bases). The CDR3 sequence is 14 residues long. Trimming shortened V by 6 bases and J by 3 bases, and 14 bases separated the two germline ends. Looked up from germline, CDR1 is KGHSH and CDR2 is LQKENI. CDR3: CASSQTDRDTEAFF. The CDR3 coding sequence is TGTGCCAGCTCCCAAACCGACAGAGACACTGAAGCTTTCTTT. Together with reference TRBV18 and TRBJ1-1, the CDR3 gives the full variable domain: NAGVMQNPRHLVRRRGQEARLRCSPMKGHSHVYWYRQLPEEGLKFMVYLQKENIIDESGMPKERFSAEFPKEGPSILRIQQVVRGDSAAYFCASSQTDRDTEAFFGQGTRLTVV.

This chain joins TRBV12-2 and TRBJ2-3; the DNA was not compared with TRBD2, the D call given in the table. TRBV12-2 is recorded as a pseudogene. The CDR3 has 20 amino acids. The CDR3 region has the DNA TGTGCAAGTCGCATCGACAACGCCGGGACTCCCAATAATTCCACAGATACGCAGTATTTT. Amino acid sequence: CASRIDNAGTPNNSTDTQYF.

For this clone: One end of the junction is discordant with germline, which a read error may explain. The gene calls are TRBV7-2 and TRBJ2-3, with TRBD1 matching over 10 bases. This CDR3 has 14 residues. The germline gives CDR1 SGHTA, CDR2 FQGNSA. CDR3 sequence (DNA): TGTGCCAGCAACTTATGGGACAGGGGTGATACGCAGTATTTT. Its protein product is CASNLWDRGDTQYF.